The present entry profiles one T cell receptor beta chain with its context. This record belongs to a study of blood T cell repertoires in COVID-19. The overall study: Acute and convalescent COVID-19 specimens originated in the United States, Italy and Spain. Sources were T cells, B-cell-depleted T cells, or PBMCs; the material itself was cDNA or gDNA.

Trimming at V came to 5 bases and at J to 5 bases, leaving 8 bases not matched to a gene. The CDR3 consists of 16 residues. CDR1 is KGHSH and CDR2 is LQKENI in the germline V gene. Source study methods: Reference gene primer amplification in the assay estimated nucleated cell counts. TCRdb keeps only in-frame clones here, not all; method: immunoSEQ multiplex PCR. V and J calls and clone size are those listed in that table; D and trimming were worked out from the DNA. The data contain roughly 38,000 clones, about 82% of them singletons. The sequence was collected from a middle-aged man with active COVID-19. Sequencing used peripheral blood. This sequence joins TRBV18 and TRBJ2-3, with 12 bases matching TRBD2. DNA for the CDR3: TGTGCCAGCTCAGGACCTAGCGGGGGGGCCAGAGATACGCAGTATTTT. Residues: CASSGPSGGARDTQYF.